The T cell receptor (beta chain) under discussion was sequenced for a study of CD8+CD57+ T cells in acquired aplastic anemia. The CDR3 extends over 12 amino acids. The germline V gene has CDR1 LNHNV and CDR2 YYDKDF (reference sequence). The V end was cut by 3 bases, the J end by 12 bases, with 14 bases between. Profiles of TCR beta VDJ and CDR3 were generated from a genomic DNA template. TCRdb used MiXCR to reprocess the reads, holding one entry per CDR3 protein. The table has under 500,000 distinct CDR3 sequences, around 33% seen once; the top ten hold roughly 0.8%. This clonotype was seen a few times. Patients chosen for sequencing had shown CD8+CD57+ cell expansion by flow cytometry.

The sequenced material came from sorted CD4+, CD8+, or CD8+CD57+ T cells (not recorded which) from PBMCs. This rearrangement joins TRBV15 to TRBJ1-2; D is unclear. The receptor's source is a human donor with aplastic anemia. CDR3 region: CATSSGSFTNTF. CDR3 sequence (DNA): TGTGCCACCAGCAGTGGTAGTTTCACGAACACCTTC.